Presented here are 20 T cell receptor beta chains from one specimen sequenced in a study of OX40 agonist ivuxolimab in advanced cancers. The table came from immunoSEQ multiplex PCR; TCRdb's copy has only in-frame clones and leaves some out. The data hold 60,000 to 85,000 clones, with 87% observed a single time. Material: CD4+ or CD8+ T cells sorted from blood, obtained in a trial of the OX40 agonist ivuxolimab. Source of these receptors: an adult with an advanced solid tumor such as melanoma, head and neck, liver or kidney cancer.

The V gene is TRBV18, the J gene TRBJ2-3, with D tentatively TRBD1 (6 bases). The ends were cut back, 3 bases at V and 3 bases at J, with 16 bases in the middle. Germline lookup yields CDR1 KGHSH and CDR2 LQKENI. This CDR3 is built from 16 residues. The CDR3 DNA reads TGTGCCAGCTCACCTTTGGAAACAGGGTGGACAGATACGCAGTATTTT. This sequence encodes CASSPLETGWTDTQYF.

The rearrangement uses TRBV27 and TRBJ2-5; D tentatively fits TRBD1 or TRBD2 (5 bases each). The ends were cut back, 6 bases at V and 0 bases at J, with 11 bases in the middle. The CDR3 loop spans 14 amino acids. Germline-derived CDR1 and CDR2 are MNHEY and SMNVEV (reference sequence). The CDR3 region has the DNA TGTGCCAGCAGCCGGGACGGGAACCAAGAGACCCAGTACTTC. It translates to CASSRDGNQETQYF.

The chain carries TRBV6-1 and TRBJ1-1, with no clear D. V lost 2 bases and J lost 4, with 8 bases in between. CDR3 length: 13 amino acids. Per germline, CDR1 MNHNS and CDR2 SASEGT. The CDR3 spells CASSEFRGTEAFF. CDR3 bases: TGTGCCAGCAGTGAATTTCGGGGCACTGAAGCTTTCTTT.

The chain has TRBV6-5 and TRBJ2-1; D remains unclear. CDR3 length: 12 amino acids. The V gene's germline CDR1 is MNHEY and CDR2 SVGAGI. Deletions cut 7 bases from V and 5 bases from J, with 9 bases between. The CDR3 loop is CASMRENNEQFF. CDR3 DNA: TGTGCCAGCATGAGAGAAAACAATGAGCAGTTCTTC.

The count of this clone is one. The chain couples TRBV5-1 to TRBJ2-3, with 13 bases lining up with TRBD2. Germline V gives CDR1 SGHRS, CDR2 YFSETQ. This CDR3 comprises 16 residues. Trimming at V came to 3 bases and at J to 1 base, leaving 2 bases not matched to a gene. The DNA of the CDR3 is TGCGCCAGCAGCTGGACTAGCGGGGGAGGCACAGATACGCAGTATTTT. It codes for CASSWTSGGGTDTQYF.

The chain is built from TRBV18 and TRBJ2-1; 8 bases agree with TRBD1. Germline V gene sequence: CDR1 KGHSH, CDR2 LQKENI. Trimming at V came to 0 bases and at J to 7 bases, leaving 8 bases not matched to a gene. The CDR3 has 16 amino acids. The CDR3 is CASSPPSQGARNEQFF. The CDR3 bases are TGTGCCAGCTCACCACCGAGCCAGGGGGCGCGAAATGAGCAGTTCTTC.

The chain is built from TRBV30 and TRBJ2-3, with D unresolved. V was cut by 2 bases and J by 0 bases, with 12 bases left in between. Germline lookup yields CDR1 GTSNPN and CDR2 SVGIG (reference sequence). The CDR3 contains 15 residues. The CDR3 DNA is TGTGCCTGGAGTCAGAAAAGACCCAGCACAGATACGCAGTATTTT. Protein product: CAWSQKRPSTDTQYF. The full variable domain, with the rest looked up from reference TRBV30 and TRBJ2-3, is SQTIHQWPATLVQPVGSPLSLECTVEGTSNPNLYWYRQAAGRGLQLLFYSVGIGQISSEVPQNLSASRPQDRQFILSSKKLLLSDSGFYLCAWSQKRPSTDTQYFGPGTRLTVL.

The CDR3 here is CAISDSGGENYGYTF. DNA of the CDR3: TGTGCCATCAGTGACTCAGGGGGAGAGAACTATGGCTACACCTTC. The chain links TRBV10-3 to TRBJ1-2; TRBD1 matches 7 bases. Germline V gene sequence: CDR1 ENHRY, CDR2 SYGVKD. CDR3 length: 15 residues. Trimming cost V 3 bases and J 2 bases; bases outside gene matches: 6.

The CDR3 DNA follows: TGTGCCAGTAGTATAGGGAGGAATTCACCCCTCCACTTT. This gives the protein CASSIGRNSPLHF. V and J are TRBV19 and TRBJ1-6, with D uncertain. Germline assignment: CDR1 LNHDA and CDR2 SQIVND (reference sequence). The CDR3 is 13 amino acids. V shed 1 base and J shed 7 bases, with 5 bases lying between them.

CDR3 bases: TGTGCCAGCAGCCACTCCGGGACCCGGGGAAGGGAGACCCAGTACTTC. It encodes CASSHSGTRGRETQYF. The rearrangement joins TRBV7-9 to TRBJ2-5, with D possibly called TRBD1 or TRBD2 (5 bases each). CDR3 length: 16 amino acids. Trimming stripped 5 bases from V and 5 bases from J, with 21 bases between. From germline, CDR1 is SEHNR and CDR2 FQNEAQ (reference sequence).

CDR3 region: CASSLAGGQVTGELFF. The CDR3 DNA sequence: TGTGCCAGCAGCTTGGCGGGGGGCCAGGTCACCGGGGAGCTGTTTTTT. J is TRBJ2-2 and V is TRBV5-5, with a possible D match to TRBD2 (7 bases). V lost 0 bases and J lost 4, with 13 bases in between. CDR1 and CDR2 from the germline V gene are SGHKS and YYEKEE (reference sequence). The CDR3 extends over 16 amino acids.

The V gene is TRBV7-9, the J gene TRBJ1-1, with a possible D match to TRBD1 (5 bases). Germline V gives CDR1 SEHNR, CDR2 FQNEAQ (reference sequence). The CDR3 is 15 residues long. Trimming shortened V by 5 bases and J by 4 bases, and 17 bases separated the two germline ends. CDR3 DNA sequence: TGTGCCAGCAGCCCACCCCGGGGGTTGGGCACTGAAGCTTTCTTT. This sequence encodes CASSPPRGLGTEAFF.

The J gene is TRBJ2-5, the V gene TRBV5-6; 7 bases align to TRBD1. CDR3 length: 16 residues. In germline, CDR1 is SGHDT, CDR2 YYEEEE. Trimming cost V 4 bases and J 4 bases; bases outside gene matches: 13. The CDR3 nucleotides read TGTGCCAGCAGCCCCCGGACAGGTAGAGGCAGAGAGACCCAGTACTTC. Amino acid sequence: CASSPRTGRGRETQYF.

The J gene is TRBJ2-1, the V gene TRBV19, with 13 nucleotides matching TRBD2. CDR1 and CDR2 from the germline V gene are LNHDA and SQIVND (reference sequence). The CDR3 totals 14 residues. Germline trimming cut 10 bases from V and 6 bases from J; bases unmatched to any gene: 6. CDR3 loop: CATKLAGGRNEQFF. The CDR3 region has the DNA TGTGCCACCAAACTAGCGGGGGGGCGCAATGAGCAGTTCTTC.

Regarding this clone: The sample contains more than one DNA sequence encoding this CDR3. The CDR3 region is CASGQMNTEAFF. The CDR3 nucleotides read TGTGCCAGCGGGCAGATGAACACTGAAGCTTTCTTT. V gene TRBV7-8 combines with J gene TRBJ1-1; D is uncertain. This CDR3 is 12 amino acids long. Germline CDR1 is SGHVS and CDR2 is FQNEAQ. V lost 8 bases to trimming and J lost 0 bases, with 7 bases between them.

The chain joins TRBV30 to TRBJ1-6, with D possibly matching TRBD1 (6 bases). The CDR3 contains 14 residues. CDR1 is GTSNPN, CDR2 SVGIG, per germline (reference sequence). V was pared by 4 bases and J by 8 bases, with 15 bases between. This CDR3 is CAWTDVGADSPLHF. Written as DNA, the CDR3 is TGTGCCTGGACCGACGTGGGGGCGGATTCACCCCTCCACTTT.

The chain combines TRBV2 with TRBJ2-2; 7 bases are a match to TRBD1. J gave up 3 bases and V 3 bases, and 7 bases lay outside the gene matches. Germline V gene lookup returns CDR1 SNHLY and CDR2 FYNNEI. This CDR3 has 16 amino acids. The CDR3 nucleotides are TGTGCCAGCAGTGAGGCAGGGGGATTGGACACCGGGGAGCTGTTTTTT. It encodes CASSEAGGLDTGELFF.

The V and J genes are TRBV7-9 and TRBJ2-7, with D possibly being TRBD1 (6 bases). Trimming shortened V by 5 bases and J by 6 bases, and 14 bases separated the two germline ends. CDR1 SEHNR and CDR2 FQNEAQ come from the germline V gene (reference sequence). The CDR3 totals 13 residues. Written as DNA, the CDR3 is TGTGCCAGCAGCCGGACAGAAAATTCCGAGCAGTACTTC. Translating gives CASSRTENSEQYF.

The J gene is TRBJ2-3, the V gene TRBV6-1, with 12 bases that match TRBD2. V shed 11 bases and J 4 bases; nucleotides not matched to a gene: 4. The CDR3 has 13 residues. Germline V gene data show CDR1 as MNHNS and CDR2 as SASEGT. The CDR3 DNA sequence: TGTGCCTCGACTAGCGGGGGAGCAGATACGCAGTATTTT. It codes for CASTSGGADTQYF.

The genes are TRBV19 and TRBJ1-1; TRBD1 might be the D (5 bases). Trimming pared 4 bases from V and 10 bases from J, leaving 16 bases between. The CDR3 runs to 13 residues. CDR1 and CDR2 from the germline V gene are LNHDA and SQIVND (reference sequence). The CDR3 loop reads CASSNLDTKRAFF. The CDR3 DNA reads TGTGCCAGTAGTAATTTGGACACCAAACGAGCTTTCTTT.